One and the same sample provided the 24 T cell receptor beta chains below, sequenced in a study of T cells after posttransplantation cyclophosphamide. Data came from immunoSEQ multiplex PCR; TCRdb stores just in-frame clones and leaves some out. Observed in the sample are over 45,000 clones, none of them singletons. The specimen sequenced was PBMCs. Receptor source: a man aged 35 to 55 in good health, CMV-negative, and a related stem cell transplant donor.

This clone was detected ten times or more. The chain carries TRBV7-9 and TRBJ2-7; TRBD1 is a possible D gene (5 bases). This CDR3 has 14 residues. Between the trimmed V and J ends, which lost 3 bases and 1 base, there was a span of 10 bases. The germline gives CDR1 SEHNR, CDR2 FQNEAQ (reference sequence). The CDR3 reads CASSFGATSYEQYF. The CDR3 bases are TGTGCCAGCAGCTTTGGGGCCACTTCCTACGAGCAGTACTTC.

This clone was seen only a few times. Here the CDR3 reads CASSPPGTEPFTGELFF. The CDR3 region has the DNA TGTGCCAGCAGCCCCCCCGGGACAGAACCTTTCACCGGGGAGCTGTTTTTT. The chain uses TRBV7-9 and TRBJ2-2; 7 nucleotides agree with TRBD1. CDR1 is SEHNR and CDR2 is FQNEAQ in the germline V gene (reference sequence). The junction had 13 bases not matched to a gene; V was cut back by 5 bases and J by 4 bases. This CDR3 contains 17 residues.

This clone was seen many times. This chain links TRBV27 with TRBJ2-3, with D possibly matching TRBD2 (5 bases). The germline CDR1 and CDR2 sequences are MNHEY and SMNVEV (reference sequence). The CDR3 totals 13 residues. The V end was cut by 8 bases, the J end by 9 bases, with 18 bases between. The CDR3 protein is CASRVLGEMTQYF. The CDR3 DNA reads TGTGCCAGCCGTGTCCTCGGGGAGATGACGCAGTATTTT.

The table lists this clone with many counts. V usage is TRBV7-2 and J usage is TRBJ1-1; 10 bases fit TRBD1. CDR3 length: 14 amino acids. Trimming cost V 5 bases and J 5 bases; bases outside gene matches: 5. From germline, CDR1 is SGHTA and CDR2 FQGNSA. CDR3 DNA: TGTGCCAGCAGCACCCGGGACAGGGGTACTGAAGCTTTCTTT. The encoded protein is CASSTRDRGTEAFF.

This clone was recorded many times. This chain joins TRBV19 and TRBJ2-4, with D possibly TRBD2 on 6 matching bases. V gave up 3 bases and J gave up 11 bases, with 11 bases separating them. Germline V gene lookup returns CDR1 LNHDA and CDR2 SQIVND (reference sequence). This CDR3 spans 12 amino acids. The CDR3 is CASSIAPGVQYF. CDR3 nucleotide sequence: TGTGCCAGTAGTATTGCCCCGGGGGTTCAGTACTTC.

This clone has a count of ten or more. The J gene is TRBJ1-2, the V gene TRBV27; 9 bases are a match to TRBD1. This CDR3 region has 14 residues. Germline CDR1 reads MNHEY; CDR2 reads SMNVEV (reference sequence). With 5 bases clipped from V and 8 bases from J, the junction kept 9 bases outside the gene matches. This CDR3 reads CASSHNRGLDGYTF. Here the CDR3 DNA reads TGTGCCAGCAGTCACAACAGGGGGCTCGACGGCTACACCTTC.

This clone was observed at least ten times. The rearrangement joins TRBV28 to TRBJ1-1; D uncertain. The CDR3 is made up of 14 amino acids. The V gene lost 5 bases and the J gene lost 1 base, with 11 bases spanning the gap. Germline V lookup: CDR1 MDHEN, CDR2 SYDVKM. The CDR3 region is CASSLPRQNTEAFF. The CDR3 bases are TGTGCCAGCAGTCTTCCGAGACAGAACACTGAAGCTTTCTTT.

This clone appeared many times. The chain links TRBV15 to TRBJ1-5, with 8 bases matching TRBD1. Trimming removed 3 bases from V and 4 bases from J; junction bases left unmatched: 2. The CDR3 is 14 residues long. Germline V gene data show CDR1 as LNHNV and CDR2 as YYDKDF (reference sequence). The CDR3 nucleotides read TGTGCCACCAGCAGTTGGACAGGGAATCAGCCCCAGCATTTT. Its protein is CATSSWTGNQPQHF.

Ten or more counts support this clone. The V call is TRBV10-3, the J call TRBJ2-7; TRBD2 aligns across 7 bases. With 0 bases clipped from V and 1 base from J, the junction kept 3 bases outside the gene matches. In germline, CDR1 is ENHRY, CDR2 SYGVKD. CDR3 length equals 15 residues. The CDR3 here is CAISESQRGSYEQYF. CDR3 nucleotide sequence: TGTGCCATCAGTGAGTCCCAGCGGGGATCCTACGAGCAGTACTTC.

The CDR3, as DNA: TGTGCCAGCAGCGGGAGAGGGACAGAGACCCAGTACTTC. Its translation is CASSGRGTETQYF. J is TRBJ2-5 and V is TRBV25-1; possibly TRBD2 for D (6 bases). Germline V CDR1 and CDR2: MGHDK, SYGVNS. V was cut by 6 bases and J by 4 bases, with 12 bases left in between. The CDR3 is 13 residues long.

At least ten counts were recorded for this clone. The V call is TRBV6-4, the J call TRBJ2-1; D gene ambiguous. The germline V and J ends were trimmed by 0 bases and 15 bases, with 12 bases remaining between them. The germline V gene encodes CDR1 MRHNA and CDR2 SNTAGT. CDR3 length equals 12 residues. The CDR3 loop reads CASSDSMTPRFF. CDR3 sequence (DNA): TGTGCCAGCAGTGACTCAATGACTCCGCGGTTCTTC.

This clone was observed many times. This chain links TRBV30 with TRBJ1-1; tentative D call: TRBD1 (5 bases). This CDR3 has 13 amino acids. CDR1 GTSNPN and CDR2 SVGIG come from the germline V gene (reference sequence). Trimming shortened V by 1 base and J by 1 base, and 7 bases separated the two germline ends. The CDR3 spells CAWSAGGNTEAFF. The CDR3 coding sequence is TGTGCCTGGAGTGCCGGGGGGAACACTGAAGCTTTCTTT.

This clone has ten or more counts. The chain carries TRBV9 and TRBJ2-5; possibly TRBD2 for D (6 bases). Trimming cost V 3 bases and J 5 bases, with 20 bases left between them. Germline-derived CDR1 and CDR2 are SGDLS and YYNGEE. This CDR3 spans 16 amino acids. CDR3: CASSADAILSGETQYF. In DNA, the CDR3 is TGTGCCAGCAGCGCCGACGCGATATTAAGCGGGGAGACCCAGTACTTC.

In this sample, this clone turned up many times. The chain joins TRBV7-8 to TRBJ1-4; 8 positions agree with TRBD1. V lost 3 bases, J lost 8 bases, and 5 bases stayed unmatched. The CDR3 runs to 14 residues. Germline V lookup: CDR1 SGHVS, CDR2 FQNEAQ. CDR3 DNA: TGTGCCAGCAGCTTGGACAGGGTAGGGGAAAAACTGTTTTTT. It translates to CASSLDRVGEKLFF.

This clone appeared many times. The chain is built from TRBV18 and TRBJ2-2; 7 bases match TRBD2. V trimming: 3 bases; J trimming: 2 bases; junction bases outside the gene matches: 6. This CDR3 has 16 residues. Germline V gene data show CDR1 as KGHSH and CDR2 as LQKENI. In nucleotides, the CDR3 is TGTGCCAGCTCACCCAACGGGGGGACCAACACCGGGGAGCTGTTTTTT. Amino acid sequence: CASSPNGGTNTGELFF.

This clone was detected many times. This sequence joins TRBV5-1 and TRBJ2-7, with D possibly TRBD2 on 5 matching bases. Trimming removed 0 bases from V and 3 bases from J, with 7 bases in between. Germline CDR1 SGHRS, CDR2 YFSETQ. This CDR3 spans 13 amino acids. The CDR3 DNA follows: TGCGCCAGCAGCTTGGGGACTTACTACGAGCAGTACTTC. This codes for CASSLGTYYEQYF.

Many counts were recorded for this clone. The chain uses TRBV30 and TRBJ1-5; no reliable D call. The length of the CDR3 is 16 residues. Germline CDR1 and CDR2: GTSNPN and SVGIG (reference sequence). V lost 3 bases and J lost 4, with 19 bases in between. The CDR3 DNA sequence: TGTGCCTGGAGGAATAGATTACATGGGAGTAATCAGCCCCAGCATTTT. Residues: CAWRNRLHGSNQPQHF.

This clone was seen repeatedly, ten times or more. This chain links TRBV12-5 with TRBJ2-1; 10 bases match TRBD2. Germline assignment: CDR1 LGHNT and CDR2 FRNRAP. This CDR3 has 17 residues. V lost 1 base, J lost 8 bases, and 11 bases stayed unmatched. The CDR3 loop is CASGLDLPAGGGDEQFF. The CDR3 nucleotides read TGTGCTAGTGGTTTGGACCTTCCAGCGGGAGGGGGAGATGAGCAGTTCTTC.

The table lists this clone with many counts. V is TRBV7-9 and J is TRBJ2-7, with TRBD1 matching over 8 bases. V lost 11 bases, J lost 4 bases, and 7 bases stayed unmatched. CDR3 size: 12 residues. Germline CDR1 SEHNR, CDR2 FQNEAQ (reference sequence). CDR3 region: CAWDRPGYEQYF. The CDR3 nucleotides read TGTGCCTGGGACAGGCCGGGATACGAGCAGTACTTC.

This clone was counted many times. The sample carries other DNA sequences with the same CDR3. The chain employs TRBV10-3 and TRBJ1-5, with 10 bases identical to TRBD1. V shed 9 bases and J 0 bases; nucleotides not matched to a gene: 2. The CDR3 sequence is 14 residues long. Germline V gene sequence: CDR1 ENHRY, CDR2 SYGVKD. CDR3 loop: CAIGTGDSNQPQHF. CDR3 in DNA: TGTGCCATAGGGACAGGGGATAGCAATCAGCCCCAGCATTTT.

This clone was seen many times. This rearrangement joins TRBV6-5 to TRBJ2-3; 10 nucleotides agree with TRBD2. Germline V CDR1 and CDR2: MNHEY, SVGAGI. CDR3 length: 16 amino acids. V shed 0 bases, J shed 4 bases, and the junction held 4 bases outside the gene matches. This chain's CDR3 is CASSYSPSGSADTQYF. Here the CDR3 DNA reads TGTGCCAGCAGTTACTCTCCTAGCGGGAGTGCAGATACGCAGTATTTT.

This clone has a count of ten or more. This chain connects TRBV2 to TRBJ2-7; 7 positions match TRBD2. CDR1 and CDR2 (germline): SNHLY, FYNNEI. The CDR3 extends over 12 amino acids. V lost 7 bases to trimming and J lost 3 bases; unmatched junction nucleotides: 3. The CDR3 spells CASKASGYEQYF. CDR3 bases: TGTGCCAGCAAGGCTAGCGGCTACGAGCAGTACTTC.

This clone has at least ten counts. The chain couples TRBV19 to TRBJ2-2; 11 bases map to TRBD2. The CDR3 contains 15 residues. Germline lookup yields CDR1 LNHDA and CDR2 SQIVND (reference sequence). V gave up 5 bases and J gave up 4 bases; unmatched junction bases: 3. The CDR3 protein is CASSLGLAVTGELFF. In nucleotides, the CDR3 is TGTGCCAGTAGTCTGGGACTAGCGGTCACCGGGGAGCTGTTTTTT.

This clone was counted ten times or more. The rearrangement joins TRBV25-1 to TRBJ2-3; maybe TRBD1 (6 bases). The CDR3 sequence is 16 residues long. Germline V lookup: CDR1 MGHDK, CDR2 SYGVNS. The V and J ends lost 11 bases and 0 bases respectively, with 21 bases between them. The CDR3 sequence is CASASDSASSTDTQYF. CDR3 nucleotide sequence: TGTGCCTCCGCCTCGGACAGCGCATCTAGCACAGATACGCAGTATTTT.